This T cell receptor (beta chain) emerged from a study of shared clonotypes between healthy human individuals. In the case of this clone: Its antigen is currently unknown.

Trimming pared 3 bases from V and 6 bases from J, leaving 18 bases between. There are 16 residues in the CDR3. Germline V gives CDR1 LNHDA, CDR2 SQIVND (reference sequence). TCRdb's table, derived via immunoSEQ multiplex PCR, lists solely in-frame clones and lacks some. This table holds about 1.5 million clones, 95% to 99% found once. Overall study findings and caveats: Several donors showed sharing of approximately 5% of naive CD4 clonotypes.

The chain carries TRBV19 and TRBJ2-1; D is perhaps TRBD2 (8 bases). Specimen: naive CD4+ T cells sorted from blood. Regarding subset: CD45RA+ positively selected. The source of this sequence is a man aged 25-45 years in good health. CDR3: CASSIRGTRGPNEQFF. In DNA form, the CDR3 reads TGTGCCAGTAGTATCAGGGGGACTAGGGGCCCCAATGAGCAGTTCTTC.